The 31 T cell receptor beta chains presented below share a single source sample, sequenced in a study of cytomegalovirus exposure and HLA in healthy donors (dated by TCRdb to 2015 to 2018). Library preparation used the immunoSEQ multiplex PCR assay. The clones in this table, taken by TCRdb from immuneACCESS, are in-frame only. Not every clone is retained; where verified, under half of the shortfall comes from an unresolved V gene, and the cause of the rest is unknown. Present in this sample are about 190,000 clones, roughly 82% of which were seen just once. More than 6.5% of the sample belongs to the ten largest clones. Sequences were obtained from PBMCs. These receptors all stem from a young man in good health and CMV-seropositive.

In this sample, this clone turned up a few times. The chain uses TRBV29-1 and TRBJ2-1, with a possible D match to TRBD1 (5 bases). V dropped 7 bases and J dropped 3 bases, with 10 bases sitting between them. Germline CDR1 and CDR2: SQVTM and ANQGSEA. The CDR3 has 12 residues. The DNA of the CDR3 is TGCAGCGCCCTTAGGGGCTACAATGAGCAGTTCTTC. Its protein product is CSALRGYNEQFF.

This clone was observed a handful of times. V gene TRBV9 combines with J gene TRBJ1-5; 10 bases agree with TRBD1. The V gene end was trimmed by 3 bases and the J gene end by 3 bases; junction bases not matched to a gene: 3. The CDR3 is 15 amino acids. The germline gives CDR1 SGDLS, CDR2 YYNGEE. CDR3 protein: CASSATGGFNQPQHF. The CDR3 coding sequence is TGTGCCAGCAGCGCGACAGGGGGCTTCAATCAGCCCCAGCATTTT. The full variable domain, rest sourced from reference TRBV9 and TRBJ1-5, is DSGVTQTPKHLITATGQRVTLRCSPRSGDLSVYWYQQSLDQGLQFLIQYYNGEERAKGNILERFSAQQFPDLHSELNLSSLELGDSALYFCASSATGGFNQPQHFGDGTRLSIL.

This chain uses TRBV29-1 with TRBJ2-1; 9 bases are shared with TRBD2. V was pared by 8 bases and J by 7 bases, with 12 bases of the junction left unmatched. This CDR3 has 14 amino acids. Germline CDR1 is SQVTM and CDR2 is ANQGSEA. CDR3 nucleotide sequence: TGCAGCCCCGTGAGGGGTACTAGCGGGAATGAGCAGTTCTTC. Protein: CSPVRGTSGNEQFF.

This clone came up a few times. The genes are TRBV7-3 and TRBJ2-6, with a tentative D call TRBD2 (7 bases). The germline CDR1 and CDR2 sequences are SGHTA and FQGTGA. The CDR3 is made up of 16 amino acids. The germline V and J ends were trimmed by 4 bases and 2 bases, with 12 bases remaining between them. DNA of the CDR3: TGTGCCAGCAGCTCCACGGGGGGCGCTGGGGCCAACGTCCTGACTTTC. Translation: CASSSTGGAGANVLTF.

This clone was found many times. V usage is TRBV6-5 and J usage is TRBJ1-2; 9 bases agree with TRBD1. J was trimmed by 6 bases and V by 6 bases; bases with no gene match: 11. Per the germline V gene, CDR1 is MNHEY and CDR2 is SVGAGI. This CDR3 region has 15 residues. This chain's CDR3 is CASRDRDRDLHGYTF. The CDR3 bases are TGTGCCAGCAGAGACCGGGACAGGGACCTTCATGGCTACACCTTC.

The V call is TRBV7-3, the J call TRBJ2-3, with 8 bases aligning to TRBD2. This CDR3 is 16 amino acids long. Per the germline V gene, CDR1 is SGHTA and CDR2 is FQGTGA. The junction had 11 bases not matched to a gene; V was cut back by 6 bases and J by 3 bases. The CDR3 reads CASRTASGSRTDTQYF. In nucleotides, the CDR3 is TGTGCCAGCAGGACCGCGAGCGGGAGTCGTACAGATACGCAGTATTTT.

This clone was found once. The chain is built from TRBV28 and TRBJ1-1; possibly TRBD1 for D (6 bases). The CDR3 loop spans 15 amino acids. In germline, CDR1 is MDHEN, CDR2 SYDVKM. Trimming left V 6 bases short and J 3 bases short, with 17 bases between. The chain's CDR3 is CASRVTTGYDTEAFF. CDR3 DNA: TGTGCCAGCAGGGTCACCACAGGGTATGACACTGAAGCTTTCTTT. Filled out from reference TRBV28 and TRBJ1-1, the complete variable domain reads DVKVTQSSRYLVKRTGEKVFLECVQDMDHENMFWYRQDPGLGLRLIYFSYDVKMKEKGDIPEGYSVSREKKERFSLILESASTNQTSMYLCASRVTTGYDTEAFFGQGTRLTVV.

The V gene is TRBV4-3, the J gene TRBJ2-1; 10 positions match TRBD2. Trimming removed 0 bases from V and 7 bases from J; junction bases left unmatched: 9. Germline V gene lookup returns CDR1 LGHNA and CDR2 YSLEER. CDR3 length: 17 residues. The CDR3 region is CASSQETGLAGVNEQFF. CDR3 DNA sequence: TGCGCCAGCAGCCAAGAAACAGGCCTAGCGGGAGTGAATGAGCAGTTCTTC.

The V call is TRBV5-1, the J call TRBJ1-3; 7 bases align to TRBD1. Germline-derived CDR1 and CDR2 are SGHRS and YFSETQ. V was pared by 0 bases and J by 2 bases, with 5 bases of the junction left unmatched. This CDR3 is built from 16 residues. The CDR3 coding sequence is TGCGCCAGCAGCTTGGAGGCCCAGGGGGCTGGAAACACCATATATTTT. Translating it yields CASSLEAQGAGNTIYF.

The chain combines TRBV11-3 with TRBJ1-1; the D is unclear. The CDR3 spans 11 residues. Germline V gives CDR1 SGHNT, CDR2 YENEEA. Trimming took 8 bases from V and 4 from J, leaving 8 bases between them. CDR3 residues: CASPFITEAFF. In DNA form, the CDR3 reads TGTGCCAGCCCCTTTATCACTGAAGCTTTCTTT.

The chain is built from TRBV7-2 and TRBJ1-1; 10 bases are shared with TRBD1. The CDR3 has 15 residues. V dropped 2 bases and J dropped 5; count of bases not matched to a gene: 5. Per germline, CDR1 SGHTA and CDR2 FQGNSA. In DNA form, the CDR3 reads TGTGCCAGCAGCTTACAAAGGACAGGGGGAACTGAAGCTTTCTTT. Its translation is CASSLQRTGGTEAFF.

The chain employs TRBV2 and TRBJ2-1; 9 positions match TRBD2. The CDR3 spans 14 residues. The junction had 5 bases not matched to a gene; V was cut back by 4 bases and J by 7 bases. Germline CDR1 SNHLY, CDR2 FYNNEI. CDR3 sequence: CASSAAGGENEQFF. The DNA for the CDR3 is TGTGCCAGCAGTGCAGCGGGAGGTGAGAATGAGCAGTTCTTC.

V is TRBV27 and J is TRBJ2-1; no definite D call. The CDR3 sequence is 12 residues long. V was cut by 1 base and J by 9 bases, with 7 bases left in between. Germline loops: CDR1 MNHEY, CDR2 SMNVEV (reference sequence). The CDR3 nucleotides are TGTGCCAGCAGTTTATTCCGGTCTGAGCAGTTCTTC. Amino acid sequence: CASSLFRSEQFF.

This CDR3 is CASSLLDEQYF. CDR3 in DNA: TGTGCCAGCAGCTTGCTCGACGAGCAGTACTTC. The chain joins TRBV5-6 to TRBJ2-7, with D hard to call. The CDR3 consists of 11 residues. Germline V CDR1 and CDR2: SGHDT, YYEEEE. Trimming cost V 1 base and J 5 bases, with 4 bases left between them.

The DNA of the CDR3 is TGTGCCAGCAGCTTGGATGGCGGGCCCGCGCGCGAGCAGTACTTC. Amino acid sequence: CASSLDGGPAREQYF. This chain joins TRBV5-4 and TRBJ2-7, with a possible D match to TRBD2 (5 bases). Germline-derived CDR1 and CDR2 are SGHNT and YYREEE (reference sequence). The CDR3 loop spans 15 amino acids. V was shortened by 0 bases and J by 6 bases, with 16 bases between the two germline ends. Supplemented by reference TRBV5-4 and TRBJ2-7, the full variable domain reads ETGVTQSPTHLIKTRGQQVTLRCSSQSGHNTVSWYQQALGQGPQFIFQYYREEENGRGNFPPRFSGLQFPNYSSELNVNALELDDSALYLCASSLDGGPAREQYFGPGTRLTVT.

The chain carries TRBV7-2 and TRBJ2-1; 9 positions agree with TRBD2. V shed 5 bases and J 4 bases; nucleotides not matched to a gene: 12. Germline values: CDR1 SGHTA, CDR2 FQGNSA. The CDR3 runs 17 residues. The CDR3 loop reads CASSVSRGLAGYNEQFF. As DNA, the CDR3 is TGTGCCAGCAGCGTTTCAAGGGGGCTAGCGGGATACAATGAGCAGTTCTTC.

V gene TRBV7-2 combines with J gene TRBJ2-3; possible D gene TRBD1, 5 bases. The CDR3 runs 11 residues. V was cut by 5 bases and J by 8 bases, with 8 bases left in between. Germline V gene sequence: CDR1 SGHTA, CDR2 FQGNSA. This chain's CDR3 is CASSPRGTQYF. Written as DNA, the CDR3 is TGTGCCAGCAGCCCAAGGGGTACGCAGTATTTT.

This clone was counted a few times. The rearrangement links TRBV11-2 to TRBJ2-1; D is ambiguous. Trimming took off 8 bases at V and 3 bases at J, with 14 bases between the two ends. There are 14 residues in the CDR3. The germline V gene encodes CDR1 SGHAT and CDR2 FQNNGV. CDR3 bases: TGTGCCAGCGGATTAGTCCACGGCTACAATGAGCAGTTCTTC. This codes for CASGLVHGYNEQFF.

This clone showed up just a few times. CDR3 region: CASSQDYGRGADTQYF. The DNA for the CDR3 is TGTGCCAGCAGCCAAGATTACGGGAGAGGTGCAGATACGCAGTATTTT. The chain has TRBV4-2 and TRBJ2-3; D may be TRBD2 (6 bases). The V end lost 0 bases, the J end lost 4 bases, and 14 bases lay between the germline ends. CDR3 length: 16 residues. Germline CDR1 reads LGHNA; CDR2 reads YNFKEQ.

The genes are TRBV9 and TRBJ1-1, with D maybe TRBD1 (5 bases). CDR3 length equals 14 residues. Germline lookup yields CDR1 SGDLS and CDR2 YYNGEE. Trimming removed 3 bases at V and 3 bases at J, with 12 bases between. The CDR3 is CASSAGYLDTEAFF. CDR3 DNA sequence: TGTGCCAGCAGCGCAGGGTATCTGGACACTGAAGCTTTCTTT.

The chain recombines TRBV30 with TRBJ1-1, with TRBD1 matching over 7 bases. The CDR3 has 18 residues. V gave up 1 base and J gave up 1 base; unmatched junction bases: 15. Germline V gene data show CDR1 as GTSNPN and CDR2 as SVGIG (reference sequence). CDR3 sequence reads: CAWSALFRDRRTNTEAFF. CDR3 nucleotides: TGTGCCTGGAGTGCCCTATTCCGGGACAGAAGAACGAACACTGAAGCTTTCTTT.

This clone was counted a single time. The chain has TRBV5-1 and TRBJ1-1; D remains ambiguous. The CDR3 runs to 15 residues. Deletions cut 1 base from V and 6 bases from J, with 16 bases between. Germline-derived CDR1 and CDR2 are SGHRS and YFSETQ. In DNA form, the CDR3 reads TGCGCCAGCAGCTTGAGGGCGGGGAGGAATCCTGAAGCTTTCTTT. This codes for CASSLRAGRNPEAFF.

This clone was observed many times. The chain employs TRBV2 and TRBJ1-5; the D gene is possibly TRBD1 (6 bases). The CDR3 is made up of 14 amino acids. Germline V lookup: CDR1 SNHLY, CDR2 FYNNEI. V dropped 0 bases and J dropped 7 bases, with 10 bases sitting between them. In nucleotides, the CDR3 is TGTGCCAGCAGTGAAGCTGGGGGCCGACAGCCCCAGCATTTT. Translating it yields CASSEAGGRQPQHF.

The chain carries TRBV27 and TRBJ2-7, with TRBD2 matching 7 bases. The V and J ends lost 8 bases and 2 bases, in that order; junction bases with no gene match: 12. Germline assignment: CDR1 MNHEY and CDR2 SMNVEV (reference sequence). CDR3 length: 15 amino acids. CDR3 in amino acids: CASGRPGLKTYEQYF. CDR3 coding DNA: TGTGCCAGCGGACGGCCGGGACTAAAGACCTACGAGCAGTACTTC.

The sample holds a few counts of this clone. V gene TRBV7-9 combines with J gene TRBJ2-7; 12 bases map to TRBD2. Unmatched junction bases numbered 5, after V lost 5 bases and J lost 6 bases. The CDR3 extends over 14 amino acids. Germline V CDR1 and CDR2: SEHNR, FQNEAQ (reference sequence). The CDR3 here is CASSKTSGRGEQYF. In DNA form, the CDR3 reads TGTGCCAGCAGCAAGACTAGCGGGAGAGGCGAGCAGTACTTC.

V is TRBV11-2 and J is TRBJ2-2, with D perhaps matching TRBD2 (6 bases). CDR1 and CDR2 (germline): SGHAT, FQNNGV. V was pared by 4 bases and J by 4 bases, with 13 bases between. CDR3 length equals 15 residues. CDR3 DNA sequence: TGTGCCAGCAGCTCCCGGCGGGGACTCACCGGGGAGCTGTTTTTT. As protein: CASSSRRGLTGELFF.

V usage is TRBV7-9 and J usage is TRBJ2-7; D unclear. In germline, CDR1 is SEHNR, CDR2 FQNEAQ (reference sequence). The CDR3 contains 14 residues. The germline V and J ends were trimmed by 5 bases and 2 bases, with 13 bases remaining between them. CDR3 loop: CASSAGATAYEQYF. The CDR3 bases are TGTGCCAGCAGCGCCGGTGCGACTGCCTACGAGCAGTACTTC.

The chain couples TRBV7-2 to TRBJ2-7, with 9 bases lining up with TRBD1. CDR3 length: 14 residues. Germline CDR1 and CDR2: SGHTA and FQGNSA. Trimming at V came to 5 bases and at J to 3 bases, leaving 5 bases not matched to a gene. Here the CDR3 DNA reads TGTGCCAGCAGCACCCACAGGGGGCTCTACGAGCAGTACTTC. It codes for CASSTHRGLYEQYF.

The genes are TRBV9 and TRBJ2-1; TRBD2 might be the D (5 bases). V lost 0 bases and J 8 bases, leaving 12 bases between the germline ends. CDR1 and CDR2 from the germline V gene are SGDLS and YYNGEE. The CDR3 sequence is 14 residues long. The CDR3 here is CASSVAGNKHEQFF. The CDR3 DNA is TGTGCCAGCAGCGTAGCCGGGAACAAGCATGAGCAGTTCTTC.

The chain carries TRBV28 and TRBJ2-7, with TRBD1 matching over 7 bases. CDR1 and CDR2 (germline): MDHEN, SYDVKM. V was clipped by 3 bases and J by 5 bases; unmatched bases: 7. CDR3 length: 14 residues. CDR3 in amino acids: CASSLAQGLHEQYF. As DNA, the CDR3 is TGTGCCAGCAGTTTGGCACAGGGGCTCCACGAGCAGTACTTC.

The rearrangement links TRBV27 to TRBJ2-7; TRBD1 matches 10 bases. J was trimmed by 2 bases and V by 6 bases; bases with no gene match: 4. CDR1 MNHEY and CDR2 SMNVEV come from the germline V gene (reference sequence). The CDR3 has 14 residues. CDR3 residues: CASRPGQGAYEQYF. In nucleotides, the CDR3 is TGTGCCAGCAGGCCAGGACAGGGGGCCTACGAGCAGTACTTC.